Listed here are 16 T cell receptor beta chains from one sample, sequenced in a study of cytomegalovirus exposure and HLA in healthy donors. A multiplex PCR was run with 60 Vbeta primers and 13 Jbeta primers. Produced via immunoSEQ multiplex PCR; TCRdb's table is partial and in-frame only. The sample consists of around 120,000 clones, 81% of them appearing once. The sample comprised PBMCs. These receptors all come from a woman in her twenties or thirties in good health and CMV-seronegative.

This sequence joins TRBV15 and TRBJ2-5; 9 bases line up with TRBD2. The V segment lost 5 bases and the J segment 7 bases; nucleotides outside the gene matches: 14. The CDR3 totals 16 residues. Germline loops: CDR1 LNHNV, CDR2 YYDKDF (reference sequence). In DNA, the CDR3 is TGTGCCACCAGCGTCCGACGTAGCGGGAGAGGGGGGACCCAGTACTTC. Its translation: CATSVRRSGRGGTQYF.

V and J are TRBV14 and TRBJ2-7; 10 bases align to TRBD1. Germline CDR1 SGHDN, CDR2 FVKESK. V shed 2 bases and J 7 bases; nucleotides not matched to a gene: 5. This CDR3 region has 14 residues. CDR3 sequence: CASSQRQGAREQYF. DNA for the CDR3: TGTGCCAGCAGCCAAAGACAGGGGGCAAGGGAGCAGTACTTC.

This clone was detected only once. J is TRBJ2-5 and V is TRBV9; the match to TRBD2 covers 10 bases. Looked up from germline, CDR1 is SGDLS and CDR2 is YYNGEE. This CDR3 spans 16 amino acids. J lost 2 bases, V lost 0 bases, and 4 bases had no gene match. The CDR3 protein is CASSVAGTSVQETQYF. DNA of the CDR3: TGTGCCAGCAGCGTAGCTGGGACTAGCGTACAAGAGACCCAGTACTTC.

This chain connects TRBV10-3 to TRBJ2-3; TRBD2 matches 10 bases. The trim removed 8 bases at V and 0 bases at J, leaving 2 bases unmatched. This CDR3 region has 14 residues. The V gene's germline CDR1 is ENHRY and CDR2 SYGVKD. The CDR3 DNA sequence: TGTGCCATCTCGACTAGCGGGAGCACAGATACGCAGTATTTT. Translation: CAISTSGSTDTQYF.

This chain joins TRBV7-9 and TRBJ2-7; 11 bases align to TRBD1. V was pared by 4 bases and J by 3 bases, with 5 bases of the junction left unmatched. The CDR3 totals 15 residues. The V gene's germline CDR1 is SEHNR and CDR2 FQNEAQ (reference sequence). The DNA for the CDR3 is TGTGCCAGCAGCTCAGGGGGGACAGGGGGCTACGAGCAGTACTTC. This codes for CASSSGGTGGYEQYF.

The chain employs TRBV5-1 and TRBJ1-1, with D possibly TRBD1 on 6 matching bases. V lost 0 bases to trimming and J lost 1 base, with 10 bases between them. This CDR3 comprises 15 residues. Germline V gives CDR1 SGHRS, CDR2 YFSETQ. CDR3 nucleotide sequence: TGCGCCAGCAGCTTGGAGGGGGTTCGGAACACTGAAGCTTTCTTT. It encodes CASSLEGVRNTEAFF.

The chain is built from TRBV7-9 and TRBJ1-1; 9 nucleotides line up with TRBD1. Germline loops: CDR1 SEHNR, CDR2 FQNEAQ (reference sequence). The CDR3 length is 12 residues. The ends lost 11 bases at V and 4 bases at J; junction bases unmatched: 5. The CDR3 nucleotides are TGTGCCGCAACAGGGGGCGGCACTGAAGCTTTCTTT. This encodes CAATGGGTEAFF.

The rearrangement uses TRBV7-2 and TRBJ2-6; TRBD1 is a possible D gene (5 bases). The V gene's germline CDR1 is SGHTA and CDR2 FQGNSA. The length of the CDR3 is 15 residues. V lost 1 base and J lost 2, with 6 bases in between. The CDR3 here is CASSLEGAGANVLTF. The CDR3, as DNA: TGTGCCAGCAGCTTAGAAGGGGCTGGGGCCAACGTCCTGACTTTC.

This chain links TRBV4-3 with TRBJ2-7; weak D call: TRBD1 (5 bases). The CDR3 totals 17 residues. CDR1 is LGHNA, CDR2 YSLEER, per germline. Trimming left V 4 bases short and J 4 bases short, with 23 bases between. Here the CDR3 DNA reads TGCGCCAGCAGCCGGCAACTCGGTACAGGCCAATCTTACGAGCAGTACTTC. Amino acid sequence: CASSRQLGTGQSYEQYF.

The chain has TRBV6-5 and TRBJ1-1; a weak D match, TRBD1 (5 bases). CDR1 is MNHEY, CDR2 SVGAGI, per germline. V lost 2 bases, J lost 3 bases, and 10 bases lay in between. CDR3 length: 14 residues. As DNA, the CDR3 is TGTGCCAGCAGTTACGACGGCAGGGACACTGAAGCTTTCTTT. It translates to CASSYDGRDTEAFF.

The DNA for the CDR3 is TGTGCCACGACTTTGGGCGGGCCCAATGAGCAGTTCTTC. Its protein product is CATTLGGPNEQFF. V usage is TRBV2 and J usage is TRBJ2-1, with D tentatively TRBD2 (5 bases). CDR3 length: 13 residues. V lost 10 bases to trimming and J lost 6 bases, with 16 bases between them. Germline CDR1 SNHLY, CDR2 FYNNEI.

This chain links TRBV10-1 with TRBJ2-1, with D perhaps matching TRBD2 (5 bases). Germline V gene lookup returns CDR1 WNHNN and CDR2 SYGVQD (reference sequence). The CDR3 contains 16 residues. The V gene lost 0 bases and the J gene lost 0 bases, with 9 bases spanning the gap. CDR3 in amino acids: CASSESRLASYNEQFF. For the CDR3, the DNA is TGCGCCAGCAGTGAGTCTAGGCTAGCCTCCTACAATGAGCAGTTCTTC.

On this clone: The junction does not match germline at one end; this may be a read error. The chain links TRBV6-6 to TRBJ2-4; the match to TRBD1 covers 8 bases. The CDR3 has 15 residues. Looked up from germline, CDR1 is MNHNY and CDR2 is SVGAGI (reference sequence). CDR3 sequence: CASSDSGTGKNIQYF. The CDR3 DNA follows: TGTGCCAGCAGTGACTCCGGGACAGGCAAAAACATTCAGTACTTC.

A word on this clone: The same CDR3 can be traced to other DNA sequences in this sample. The chain recombines TRBV19 with TRBJ2-7; TRBD1 matches 7 bases. Germline V gene data show CDR1 as LNHDA and CDR2 as SQIVND (reference sequence). V lost 5 bases to trimming and J lost 0 bases; unmatched junction nucleotides: 7. This CDR3 contains 15 residues. CDR3 bases: TGTGCCAGTAGTCCAAGTGCAGGGGGCTCCTACGAGCAGTACTTC. As protein: CASSPSAGGSYEQYF.

V is TRBV28 and J is TRBJ2-2; 9 positions agree with TRBD2. In germline, CDR1 is MDHEN, CDR2 SYDVKM. Trimming cost V 3 bases and J 3 bases; bases outside gene matches: 2. CDR3 length: 15 residues. The CDR3 DNA is TGTGCCAGCAGTTTGCAGCGGGGGGACACCGGGGAGCTGTTTTTT. Translation: CASSLQRGDTGELFF.

This rearrangement joins TRBV2 to TRBJ1-2; perhaps TRBD1 as D (6 bases). This CDR3 comprises 14 residues. Germline CDR1 is SNHLY and CDR2 is FYNNEI. Trimming cost V 4 bases and J 3 bases, with 12 bases left between them. CDR3 DNA sequence: TGTGCCAGCAGTGTTAACAGGGCAGACTATGGCTACACCTTC. This translates into CASSVNRADYGYTF.